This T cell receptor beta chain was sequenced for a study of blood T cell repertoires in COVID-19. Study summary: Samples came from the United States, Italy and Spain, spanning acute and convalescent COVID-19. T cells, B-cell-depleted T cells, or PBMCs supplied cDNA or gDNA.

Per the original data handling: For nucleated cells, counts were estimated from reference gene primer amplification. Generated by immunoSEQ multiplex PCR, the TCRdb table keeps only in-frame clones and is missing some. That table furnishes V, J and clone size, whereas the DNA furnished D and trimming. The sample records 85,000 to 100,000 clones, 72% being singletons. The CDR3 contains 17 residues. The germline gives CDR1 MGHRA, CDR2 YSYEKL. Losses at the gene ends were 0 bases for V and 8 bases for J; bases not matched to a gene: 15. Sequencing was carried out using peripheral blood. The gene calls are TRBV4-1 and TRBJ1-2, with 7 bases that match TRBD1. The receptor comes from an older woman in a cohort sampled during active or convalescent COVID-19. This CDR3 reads CASSQDPHTGTAVGYTF. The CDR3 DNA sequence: TGCGCCAGCAGCCAAGATCCTCATACCGGGACAGCGGTCGGCTACACCTTC.